The sequence of this T cell receptor beta chain was determined in a study of Ad26.COV2.S vaccination and SARS-CoV-2 variants. At the level of the study: Donor got 5x10^10 or 1x10^11 viral particles of Ad26.COV2.S.

Concerning this clone: The antigen remains unidentified.

Whole-study findings and limits: It is possible that the TCR breadth and depth analyses underestimated the total T cell responses. Vaccine and placebo recipients had comparable breadth of non-spike TCRs.

As for treatment: around 19 received Ad26.COV2.S at low or high dose, single or two shots; several received placebo; per-sample allocation not given. On day 63 after the first injection, vaccine and placebo recipients gave samples. The method was immunoSEQ multiplex PCR; TCRdb's version includes in-frame clones alone and lacks a portion of them. The table has about 680,000 clones, approximately 88% seen once; the top ten hold about 1.5%. Here the sequenced sample was peripheral blood, taken in a trial of Ad26.COV2.S vaccine versus placebo. The origin of this receptor is a person between 18 and 65 years old who received the Ad26.COV2.S COVID-19 vaccine or a placebo.

CDR3 DNA: TGTGCCAGCAGTGAAGGGCTAGCGGGAGTCAGTGAGCAGTTCTTC. Amino acid sequence: CASSEGLAGVSEQFF. This rearrangement joins TRBV25-1 to TRBJ2-1, with 10 nucleotides matching TRBD2. This CDR3 has 15 amino acids. Per germline, CDR1 MGHDK and CDR2 SYGVNS. The V and J ends lost 2 bases and 9 bases, in that order; junction bases with no gene match: 7.